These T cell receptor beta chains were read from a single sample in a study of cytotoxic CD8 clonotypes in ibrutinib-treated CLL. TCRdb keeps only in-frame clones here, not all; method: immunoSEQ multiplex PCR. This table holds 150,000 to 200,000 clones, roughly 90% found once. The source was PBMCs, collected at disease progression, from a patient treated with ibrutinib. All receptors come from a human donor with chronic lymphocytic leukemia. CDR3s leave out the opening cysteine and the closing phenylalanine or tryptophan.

cdr3_aa: ASSGERGSTDTQY
cdr3_length: 13
v_call: TRBV5-1

cdr3_aa: ASSPSSGKTYNEQF
cdr3_length: 14
v_call: TRBV11-2

cdr3_aa: ASSMLAGGITDTQY
cdr3_length: 14
v_call: TRBV19

cdr3_aa: ASSLDRRDNYGYT
cdr3_length: 13
v_call: TRBV7-9

cdr3_aa: ASSKGSQGSTGELF
cdr3_length: 14
v_call: TRBV21-1

cdr3_aa: ASSRDPAPYNEQF
cdr3_length: 13
v_call: TRBV6-5

cdr3_aa: SAASGANVLT
cdr3_length: 10
v_call: TRBV29-1

cdr3_aa: SVTGDSNTEAF
cdr3_length: 11
v_call: TRBV29-1

cdr3_aa: ASSFAPGTNTGELF
cdr3_length: 14
v_call: TRBV7-3

cdr3_aa: ASSLQGVSADTQY
cdr3_length: 13
v_call: TRBV5-1

cdr3_aa: AWGLAGGTDTQY
cdr3_length: 12
v_call: TRBV30

cdr3_aa: ASSSIVDSRRDYEQY
cdr3_length: 15
v_call: TRBV28

cdr3_aa: ASGSRLTGELF
cdr3_length: 11
v_call: TRBV18

cdr3_aa: ASSLGLAGVAGDTQY
cdr3_length: 15
v_call: TRBV7-3

cdr3_aa: ASSYSSGRNTEAF
cdr3_length: 13
v_call: TRBV6-5

cdr3_aa: ATSRSRTSGTYEQY
cdr3_length: 14
v_call: TRBV15

cdr3_aa: ASSLGTSVPTYEQY
cdr3_length: 14
v_call: TRBV7-2

cdr3_aa: ASSPSGRNTGELF
cdr3_length: 13
v_call: TRBV5-4

cdr3_aa: ASSGSRRYGYT
cdr3_length: 11
v_call: TRBV7-2

cdr3_aa: ASSLGHLWGEQY
cdr3_length: 12
v_call: TRBV5-6

cdr3_aa: ASSLDWRELLGTNTEAF
cdr3_length: 17
v_call: TRBV5-1

cdr3_aa: ASSLLSHYEQY
cdr3_length: 11
v_call: TRBV7-9

cdr3_aa: ASSSAFQETQY
cdr3_length: 11
v_call: TRBV5-4

cdr3_aa: ASSHRVSNSYNEQF
cdr3_length: 14
v_call: TRBV6-4

cdr3_aa: ASSPGLAGGETQY
cdr3_length: 13
v_call: TRBV7-3

cdr3_aa: ASSGNEQF
cdr3_length: 8
v_call: TRBV2

cdr3_aa: ASSLTGDYNEQF
cdr3_length: 12
v_call: TRBV5-6

cdr3_aa: ASSPEDRASNNEQF
cdr3_length: 14
v_call: TRBV18

cdr3_aa: ASRSYQGPTEAF
cdr3_length: 12
v_call: TRBV5-1

cdr3_aa: ASSFRPGQLATQY
cdr3_length: 13
v_call: TRBV5-8

cdr3_aa: ASSLGQYTEAF
cdr3_length: 11
v_call: TRBV5-4

cdr3_aa: ASSRAGWQPQH
cdr3_length: 11
v_call: TRBV28

cdr3_aa: ASSLTWTGGTNTEAF
cdr3_length: 15
v_call: TRBV5-1

cdr3_aa: AWGARDRGSYNEQF
cdr3_length: 14
v_call: TRBV30

cdr3_aa: ASSPTSGISTDTQY
cdr3_length: 14
v_call: TRBV9

cdr3_aa: ASSLASRESYT
cdr3_length: 11
v_call: TRBV5-1

cdr3_aa: ASSPPGLVYNEQF
cdr3_length: 13
v_call: TRBV9

cdr3_aa: AWRARGLTNTEAF
cdr3_length: 13
v_call: TRBV30

cdr3_aa: ASSFDRDGSYEQY
cdr3_length: 13
v_call: TRBV7-3

cdr3_aa: SVTGTGRIAEAF
cdr3_length: 12
v_call: TRBV29-1

cdr3_aa: ASSVRPPGGTGNTIY
cdr3_length: 15
v_call: TRBV6-1

cdr3_aa: ASSLGPLASGRPYEQY
cdr3_length: 16
v_call: TRBV28

cdr3_aa: ASSTTGIDGELF
cdr3_length: 12
v_call: TRBV19

cdr3_aa: ASSFSGQSYEAF
cdr3_length: 12
v_call: TRBV7-2

cdr3_aa: ASSLAGGLDYGYT
cdr3_length: 13
v_call: TRBV7-9